Following are 14 T cell receptor beta chains from one sample sequenced in a study of CD8 T cells in ankylosing spondylitis. TCRdb called the 5' RACE reads again in MiXCR, with one record for every CDR3 protein. The sample has 200,000 to 300,000 distinct CDR3 sequences, about 10% seen once. Sequencing was carried out using blood, either unsorted or a sorted T cell fraction (not recorded which). All receptors come from a male donor with ankylosing spondylitis or in good health (not recorded which).

This clonotype occurred many times. The chain carries TRBV2 and TRBJ2-1, with a weak D call TRBD1 (6 bases). Trimming took 7 bases from V and 10 from J, leaving 17 bases between them. CDR3 length equals 13 residues. Germline CDR1 is SNHLY and CDR2 is FYNNEI. The CDR3 is CASNPLSRGEQFF. In nucleotides, the CDR3 is TGTGCCAGCAATCCCCTCTCCAGGGGAGAGCAGTTCTTC.

V gene TRBV5-4 combines with J gene TRBJ2-3; D call uncertain. Per the germline V gene, CDR1 is SGHNT and CDR2 is YYREEE (reference sequence). The CDR3 has 15 amino acids. Trimming shortened V by 0 bases and J by 2 bases, and 10 bases separated the two germline ends. CDR3 coding DNA: TGTGCCAGCAGCTTGGAATCCGGTACCACAGATACGCAGTATTTT. This encodes CASSLESGTTDTQYF.

The table lists this clonotype with many counts. The chain employs TRBV5-1 and TRBJ2-7, with 7 bases that match TRBD1. Unmatched junction bases numbered 5, after V lost 0 bases and J lost 2 bases. CDR1 and CDR2 (germline): SGHRS, YFSETQ. This CDR3 spans 15 amino acids. The CDR3 sequence: CASSLASQGAYEQYF. CDR3 in DNA: TGCGCCAGCAGCTTGGCAAGCCAGGGGGCCTACGAGCAGTACTTC.

This chain connects TRBV12-3 or TRBV12-4 to TRBJ2-7; a possible D gene is TRBD1 (6 bases). CDR3 length: 14 residues. The germline V and J ends were trimmed by 1 base and 4 bases, with 11 bases remaining between them. In DNA, the CDR3 is TGTGCCAGCAGTTTAGGACAGGCGGCGTACGAGCAGTACTTC. Protein product: CASSLGQAAYEQYF.

This clonotype was picked up many times. The V gene is TRBV5-1, the J gene TRBJ2-7, with D perhaps TRBD1 (5 bases). The CDR3 length is 14 residues. The V and J ends lost 4 bases and 2 bases respectively, with 13 bases between them. The germline gives CDR1 SGHRS, CDR2 YFSETQ. DNA for the CDR3: TGCGCCAGCAGCCCGGACATCCCGCCCTACGAGCAGTACTTC. This codes for CASSPDIPPYEQYF.

This clonotype appeared many times. This chain links TRBV20-1 with TRBJ2-1, with TRBD2 identical over 11 bases. V trimming: 5 bases; J trimming: 2 bases; junction bases outside the gene matches: 2. The V gene's germline CDR1 is DFQATT and CDR2 SNEGSKA (reference sequence). This CDR3 has 14 residues. The CDR3: CSAELAGAYNEQFF. The CDR3 DNA sequence: TGCAGTGCTGAACTAGCGGGAGCCTACAATGAGCAGTTCTTC.

This clonotype was seen repeatedly, ten times or more. V is TRBV4-1 and J is TRBJ2-1; D is ambiguous. Germline V CDR1 and CDR2: MGHRA, YSYEKL. Between the trimmed V and J ends, which lost 3 bases and 7 bases, there was a span of 19 bases. The CDR3 runs 16 residues. This chain's CDR3 is CASSQSPQKSRNEQFF. The DNA of the CDR3 is TGCGCCAGCAGCCAGTCACCCCAAAAGAGCAGAAATGAGCAGTTCTTC.

Many counts were recorded for this clonotype. The rearrangement joins TRBV20-1 to TRBJ2-2; D is undetermined. The CDR3 spans 16 residues. V lost 3 bases to trimming and J lost 0 bases, with 14 bases between them. Germline V gene data show CDR1 as DFQATT and CDR2 as SNEGSKA (reference sequence). Here the CDR3 DNA reads TGCAGTGCTAGGAATTCAGAGACCGCGAACACCGGGGAGCTGTTTTTT. It yields the protein CSARNSETANTGELFF.

This clonotype was counted many times. J is TRBJ1-1 and V is TRBV29-1; TRBD1 agrees at 8 bases. The CDR3 sequence is 13 residues long. The junction had 11 bases not matched to a gene; V was cut back by 8 bases and J by 6 bases. Germline V CDR1 and CDR2: SQVTM, ANQGSEA. In nucleotides, the CDR3 is TGCAGCTCCTACTTCAGGGGGCTCCCTGAAGCTTTCTTT. Translation: CSSYFRGLPEAFF.

This clonotype has a count of ten or more. The chain combines TRBV29-1 with TRBJ1-1; 8 bases map to TRBD1. The CDR3 length is 17 residues. Per germline, CDR1 SQVTM and CDR2 ANQGSEA. After removal of 7 bases from V and 4 bases from J, the junction contained 20 bases not matched to a gene. CDR3 DNA sequence: TGCAGCGCACGCAGGGGGCAGGTCCTTGAGATGGGCACTGAAGCTTTCTTT. It yields the protein CSARRGQVLEMGTEAFF.

The gene calls are TRBV7-7 and TRBJ2-5; 9 bases line up with TRBD2. The CDR3 length is 15 residues. J lost 3 bases, V lost 5 bases, and 7 bases had no gene match. Germline V gives CDR1 SSHAT, CDR2 FNYEAQ (reference sequence). As DNA, the CDR3 is TGTGCCAGCAGCCCTCCGCGGGGGGGAAAAGAGACCCAGTACTTC. Amino acid sequence: CASSPPRGGKETQYF.

The table lists this clonotype with many counts. The V and J genes are TRBV29-1 and TRBJ1-2, with D unclear. This CDR3 is 12 amino acids long. V lost 7 bases, J lost 2 bases, and 11 bases lay in between. The germline gives CDR1 SQVTM, CDR2 ANQGSEA. CDR3 DNA sequence: TGCAGCGCCTTGAAGCTCAACTATGGCTACACCTTC. Protein sequence: CSALKLNYGYTF.

This clonotype was seen many times. The chain uses TRBV7-9 and TRBJ2-4; 8 bases are shared with TRBD1. Germline CDR1 is SEHNR and CDR2 is FQNEAQ (reference sequence). The CDR3 has 15 amino acids. The trim removed 4 bases at V and 7 bases at J, leaving 9 bases unmatched. The CDR3 DNA follows: TGTGCCAGCAGCTCCCCTAGGGACAGGCTTAACATTCAGTACTTC. Translated, it gives CASSSPRDRLNIQYF.

This clonotype was seen ten or more times. The genes are TRBV5-1 and TRBJ1-2, with D perhaps TRBD1 (6 bases). The CDR3 totals 14 residues. Germline V CDR1 and CDR2: SGHRS, YFSETQ. Trimming pared 0 bases from V and 8 bases from J, leaving 14 bases between. The DNA for the CDR3 is TGCGCCAGCAGCTTGGAGGGGTTCAGGGGAGGCTACACCTTC. Protein product: CASSLEGFRGGYTF.